These 16 T cell receptor beta chains came from one sample sequenced in a study of PD-1 blockade in classical Hodgkin lymphoma. Time point denoted: cycle 4 day 1 (C4D1), after six to seven weeks of nivolumab. Exposure to brentuximab vedotin varied, and each patient had relapsed following autologous stem cell transplantation. Repertoires were generated with immunoSEQ multiplex PCR, while TCRdb's copy carries only in-frame clones and drops some. This table has 21,000 or so clones, roughly 90% appearing once. The sequencing here drew on peripheral blood mononuclear cells (PBMCs), taken before the fourth cycle of nivolumab. The receptors shown here come from a human donor with classical Hodgkin lymphoma.

V usage is TRBV9 and J usage is TRBJ2-7, with D perhaps TRBD1 (5 bases). V was cut by 2 bases and J by 0 bases, with 9 bases left in between. Germline assignment: CDR1 SGDLS and CDR2 YYNGEE. CDR3 length: 14 residues. For the CDR3, the DNA is TGTGCCAGCAGCGTGTGGGGCAGCTCCTACGAGCAGTACTTC. As protein: CASSVWGSSYEQYF.

For the CDR3, the DNA is TGCGCCAGCAGCTCCGACAGGGAAGGAATCACAGATACGCAGTATTTT. As protein: CASSSDREGITDTQYF. V is TRBV5-1 and J is TRBJ2-3; 7 bases align to TRBD1. Germline V CDR1 and CDR2: SGHRS, YFSETQ. V was clipped by 3 bases and J by 2 bases; unmatched bases: 9. The CDR3 has 16 residues.

J is TRBJ2-2 and V is TRBV4-2; 9 bases match TRBD1. The CDR3 spans 16 residues. Germline V gene lookup returns CDR1 LGHNA and CDR2 YNFKEQ. With V trimmed by 2 bases and J by 4 bases, 5 bases remained unmatched. This CDR3 is CASSQTGGRGTGELFF. The CDR3 DNA is TGTGCCAGCAGCCAAACAGGGGGCAGGGGCACCGGGGAGCTGTTTTTT.

This clone was detected a few times. The rearrangement links TRBV10-2 to TRBJ2-5; perhaps D is TRBD1 or TRBD2 (5 bases each). The CDR3 runs 14 residues. V lost 2 bases and J 4 bases, leaving 11 bases between the germline ends. Germline V gives CDR1 WSHSY, CDR2 SAAADI. The CDR3 DNA reads as TGCGCCAGCAGTGAGCCTCAGGGACGAGAGACCCAGTACTTC. Translated, it gives CASSEPQGRETQYF.

The V gene is TRBV15, the J gene TRBJ2-7; no reliable D call. V lost 1 base and J 4 bases, leaving 11 bases between the germline ends. This CDR3 is 14 amino acids long. Germline values: CDR1 LNHNV, CDR2 YYDKDF (reference sequence). CDR3 loop: CATSRVPGVYEQYF. The CDR3 nucleotides read TGTGCCACCAGCAGAGTGCCCGGAGTATACGAGCAGTACTTC.

Only a few counts were recorded for this clone. The gene calls are TRBV7-9 and TRBJ2-3; 9 bases map to TRBD2. After removal of 2 bases from V and 6 bases from J, the junction contained 9 bases not matched to a gene. The CDR3 extends over 16 amino acids. Germline CDR1 and CDR2: SEHNR and FQNEAQ (reference sequence). CDR3 sequence (DNA): TGTGCCAGCAGCTTATTTGGCGGGGGGGCCGCGGATACGCAGTATTTT. Its protein product is CASSLFGGGAADTQYF. The full variable domain, rest sourced from reference TRBV7-9 and TRBJ2-3, is DTGVSQNPRHKITKRGQNVTFRCDPISEHNRLYWYRQTLGQGPEFLTYFQNEAQLEKSRLLSDRFSAERPKGSFSTLEIQRTEQGDSAMYLCASSLFGGGAADTQYFGPGTRLTVL.

The chain uses TRBV9 and TRBJ1-5, with TRBD1 as a possible D gene (5 bases). Germline V gives CDR1 SGDLS, CDR2 YYNGEE. This CDR3 is built from 19 residues. Deletions cut 0 bases from V and 0 bases from J, with 19 bases between. The CDR3: CASSVGGSRGADSNQPQHF. The CDR3 coding sequence is TGTGCCAGCAGCGTAGGAGGATCAAGGGGCGCCGATAGCAATCAGCCCCAGCATTTT.

The chain links TRBV7-2 to TRBJ1-3; D remains ambiguous. The V and J ends lost 1 base and 4 bases respectively, with 8 bases between them. Germline V gene data show CDR1 as SGHTA and CDR2 as FQGNSA. CDR3 length: 14 residues. DNA of the CDR3: TGTGCCAGCAGCTTAGGAACCCTGGGAAACACCATATATTTT. Translation: CASSLGTLGNTIYF.

In this sample, this clone turned up a few times. The chain uses TRBV2 and TRBJ1-5, with no clear D. This CDR3 region has 13 residues. Looked up from germline, CDR1 is SNHLY and CDR2 is FYNNEI. V lost 5 bases and J 6 bases, leaving 11 bases between the germline ends. The CDR3 spells CASSLTPTQPQHF. The CDR3 DNA sequence: TGTGCCAGCAGTCTTACCCCTACTCAGCCCCAGCATTTT.

This chain joins TRBV5-1 and TRBJ2-2; 9 bases line up with TRBD2. The CDR3 length is 13 residues. Germline CDR1 is SGHRS and CDR2 is YFSETQ. V trimming: 5 bases; J trimming: 5 bases; junction bases outside the gene matches: 1. The CDR3 DNA reads TGCGCCAGCAGGACTAGCGGAACCGGGGAGCTGTTTTTT. Residues: CASRTSGTGELFF.

The chain combines TRBV6-1 with TRBJ1-1; D remains ambiguous. Germline V CDR1 and CDR2: MNHNS, SASEGT. CDR3 length equals 13 residues. Trimming removed 7 bases at V and 6 bases at J, with 15 bases between. The CDR3 here is CASTIRGFSEAFF. Here the CDR3 DNA reads TGTGCCAGCACGATACGCGGTTTCTCTGAAGCTTTCTTT.

This clone was seen a handful of times. J is TRBJ1-3 and V is TRBV5-1; D is uncertain. There are 16 residues in the CDR3. Germline values: CDR1 SGHRS, CDR2 YFSETQ. Trimming took off 0 bases at V and 0 bases at J, with 10 bases between the two ends. CDR3 nucleotides: TGCGCCAGCAGCTTGGCTACGGGAACCTCTGGAAACACCATATATTTT. Protein product: CASSLATGTSGNTIYF.

The V gene is TRBV2, the J gene TRBJ2-5; no clear D. Germline V gene sequence: CDR1 SNHLY, CDR2 FYNNEI. V gave up 7 bases and J gave up 5 bases, with 8 bases separating them. This CDR3 comprises 11 residues. The CDR3 region has the DNA TGTGCCAGCACCGAGTGGGAGACCCAGTACTTC. This translates into CASTEWETQYF. Full variable domain (missing parts from reference TRBV2 and TRBJ2-5): EPEVTQTPSHQVTQMGQEVILRCVPISNHLYFYWYRQILGQKVEFLVSFYNNEISEKSEIFDDQFSVERPDGSNFTLKIRSTKLEDSAMYFCASTEWETQYFGPGTRLLVL.

The rearrangement links TRBV6-1 to TRBJ1-5, with 9 bases lining up with TRBD1. CDR3 length equals 13 residues. J was trimmed by 6 bases and V by 9 bases; bases with no gene match: 6. Germline V CDR1 and CDR2: MNHNS, SASEGT. CDR3 in DNA: TGTGCCAGTAGGGACAGGGAGATTCAGCCCCAGCATTTT. This sequence encodes CASRDREIQPQHF.

This clone was seen only once. V is TRBV18 and J is TRBJ2-3; either TRBD1 or TRBD2 may supply D (5 bases each). This CDR3 spans 15 amino acids. Trimming left V 8 bases short and J 3 bases short, with 18 bases between. The germline CDR1 and CDR2 sequences are KGHSH and LQKENI. CDR3 region: CASGDLGEGTDTQYF. CDR3 nucleotides: TGTGCCAGCGGTGATTTGGGGGAAGGAACAGATACGCAGTATTTT.

The rearrangement joins TRBV5-1 to TRBJ1-2; 7 bases align to TRBD1. The junction had 3 bases not matched to a gene; V was cut back by 0 bases and J by 1 base. CDR3 length equals 15 residues. The germline V gene has CDR1 SGHRS and CDR2 YFSETQ. The CDR3 reads CASSLVRGSNYGYTF. CDR3 nucleotide sequence: TGCGCCAGCAGCTTGGTCAGGGGGAGTAACTATGGCTACACCTTC. Full variable domain (outside the CDR3, taken from reference TRBV5-1 and TRBJ1-2): KAGVTQTPRYLIKTRGQQVTLSCSPISGHRSVSWYQQTPGQGLQFLFEYFSETQRNKGNFPGRFSGRQFSNSRSEMNVSTLELGDSALYLCASSLVRGSNYGYTFGSGTRLTVV.